The rows below give T cell receptor beta chains drawn from one sample of a study of T cells in tumors after PD-1 blockade. Repertoires were generated with immunoSEQ multiplex PCR, while TCRdb's copy carries only in-frame clones and drops some. The data contain about 47,000 clones, approximately 75% of them singletons. The source was PBMCs, collected before anti-PD-1 treatment. The receptors were gathered from a human donor with basal cell carcinoma. The conserved cysteine and the conserved F or W are not part of the CDR3 here. The order of the fields is CDR3 length, V gene, D gene, CDR3 protein. D genes are given only for firm matches.

>15|TRBV11-3|.
ASSPGESPAGPGELF
>11|TRBV18|.
ASSPVRPYGYT
>13|TRBV7-2|TRBD2
ASSLGLASTGELF
>11|TRBV5-6|.
ASSHLSGHEQY
>14|TRBV7-9|TRBD2
ASSLDPSGAYNEQF
>13|TRBV2|TRBD1
ASSVGQGGNSPLH
>13|TRBV5-4|.
ASSPTSSSYNEQF
>11|TRBV4-1|TRBD1
ASGRTGGDGYT
>13|TRBV27|TRBD2
ASNSLAGATATQY
>14|TRBV28|TRBD1
ASSLGRTGARSPLH
>11|TRBV27|.
ASSLRQGGEQY
>13|TRBV6-5|TRBD1
ASSGDRPGLGAQH
>15|TRBV10-3|.
AISESPAGQVNQPQH
>13|TRBV19|.
ASSRGLVPYNEQF
>13|TRBV5-1|.
ASSPGVSGANVLT
>11|TRBV7-7|.
ASKRRSSYEQY
>13|TRBV7-3|TRBD1
ASSLRAGGGETQY
>15|TRBV5-1|TRBD1
ASSTGQGKRGTDTQY
>14|TRBV28|.
ASSSTGQHSNQPQH
>13|TRBV4-1|.
ASRSGTSEAYGCT
>11|TRBV5-4|TRBD1
ASSLDRGDTIY
>10|TRBV6-5|.
ASRQTNYGYT
>10|TRBV5-5|.
ASSPTVYEQY
>11|TRBV28|.
ASWDSGRNTIY
>14|TRBV29-1|.
SVGSQGSGSYNEQF
>13|TRBV6-4|.
ASSESSLSTDTQY
>13|TRBV10-3|TRBD2
AIRLTSGGSYEQY
>13|TRBV6-1|TRBD1
ASSEYRDRAFSRY
>12|TRBV4-1|TRBD1
ASSSQGVDSPLH
>18|TRBV4-1|TRBD1
ASSPTRTGLRLFGANVLT
>8|TRBV20-1|.
SAERGGYT
>13|TRBV28|TRBD1
ASSFTGGGAYEQY
>10|TRBV19|.
ASSRGHEKLF
>16|TRBV27|.
ASSSSCPGTIITDTQY
>12|TRBV3-1/TRBV3-2|.
ASSQGARRDEQY
>11|TRBV28|.
ASTAAGVDGYT
>12|TRBV5-4|.
ASSSNPTADTQY
>14|TRBV11-1|.
ASSPRRRGAGNTIY
>11|TRBV6-6|.
ASSLASGYEQY
>12|TRBV19|.
ASSTQGQSYEQY
>12|TRBV2|.
ASSLTGFNSPLH
>12|TRBV2|.
ASSEMRNNSPLH
>10|TRBV29-1|.
SVRLDSYEQY
>13|TRBV28|TRBD1
ASSLSTGVGQPQH
>9|TRBV20-1|.
SVGQNTEAF
>11|TRBV19|.
ASSRDGWTEAF